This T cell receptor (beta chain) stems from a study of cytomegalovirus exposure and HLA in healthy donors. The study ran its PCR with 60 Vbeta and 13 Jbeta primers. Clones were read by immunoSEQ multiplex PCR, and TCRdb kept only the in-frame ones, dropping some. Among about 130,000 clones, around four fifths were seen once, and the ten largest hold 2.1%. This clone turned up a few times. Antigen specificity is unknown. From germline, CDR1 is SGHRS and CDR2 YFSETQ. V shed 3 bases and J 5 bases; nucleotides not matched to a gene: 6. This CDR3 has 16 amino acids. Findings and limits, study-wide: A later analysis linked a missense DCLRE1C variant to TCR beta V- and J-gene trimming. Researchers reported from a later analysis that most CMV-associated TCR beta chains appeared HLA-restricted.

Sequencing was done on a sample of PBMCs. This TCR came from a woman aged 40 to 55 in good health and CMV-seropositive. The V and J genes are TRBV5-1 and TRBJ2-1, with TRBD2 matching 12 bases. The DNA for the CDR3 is TGCGCCAGCAGCTCCGGACTAGCGGGGCGGAACAATGAGCAGTTCTTC. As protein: CASSSGLAGRNNEQFF.